This TCR beta chain was captured in a study of blood T cell repertoires in COVID-19. Looking at the study overall: Italy, Spain and the United States were the sources of the convalescent and acute COVID-19 samples. In each case, the material was cDNA or gDNA derived from T cells, B-cell-depleted T cells, or PBMCs.

Original analysis: Amplification with reference gene primers provided the estimates of nucleated cell counts. Clones were sequenced by immunoSEQ multiplex PCR, and TCRdb holds only the in-frame ones, with some missing. The D gene and trimming were derived from the DNA, and the V and J assignments and clone size from that table. This sample has hundreds of thousands of clones, with around 90% found just once. The CDR3 totals 15 residues. V was cut by 4 bases and J by 6 bases, with 20 bases left in between. Germline V CDR1 and CDR2: SGDLS, YYNGEE. The sequencing sample was made of peripheral blood. The clonotype originates from a man aged 55 to 70 with acute or convalescent COVID-19. The chain carries TRBV9 and TRBJ2-7; D possibly corresponds to TRBD2 (6 bases). CDR3 sequence (DNA): TGTGCCAGCAGCCCCAGCGGAGGGACGTCGGCCGAGCAGTACTTC. This sequence encodes CASSPSGGTSAEQYF.